Listed here are 18 T cell receptor beta chains from one sample, sequenced in a study of cytomegalovirus exposure and HLA in healthy donors. The data were produced by immunoSEQ multiplex PCR, yet TCRdb's version contains in-frame clones alone and is incomplete. The sample has more than 95,000 clones, roughly 90% seen once. The source material was PBMCs. Receptor source: a woman aged 18-35 years in good health and CMV-seronegative.

The rearrangement uses TRBV7-2 and TRBJ2-1; 10 bases map to TRBD2. The V gene's germline CDR1 is SGHTA and CDR2 FQGNSA. The J segment lost 15 bases and the V segment lost 0 bases, leaving 14 bases of the junction unmatched. The CDR3 runs to 16 residues. The CDR3 is CASSLASSGRANGPFF. As DNA, the CDR3 is TGTGCCAGCAGCTTAGCGTCCAGCGGGAGGGCCAACGGTCCGTTCTTC.

V usage is TRBV28 and J usage is TRBJ2-1, with D perhaps TRBD2 (5 bases). Deletions cut 1 base from V and 2 bases from J, with 9 bases between. Germline V CDR1 and CDR2: MDHEN, SYDVKM. The CDR3 covers 15 residues. The CDR3 nucleotides are TGTGCCAGCAGTTTATCTAGCATGACCTACAATGAGCAGTTCTTC. Translating gives CASSLSSMTYNEQFF.

The chain employs TRBV18 and TRBJ1-1, with 8 bases that match TRBD1. The germline V gene encodes CDR1 KGHSH and CDR2 LQKENI. CDR3 size: 13 residues. The V segment lost 6 bases and the J segment 0 bases; nucleotides outside the gene matches: 0. The CDR3 sequence: CASSGQVNTEAFF. CDR3 coding DNA: TGTGCCAGCTCGGGACAGGTGAACACTGAAGCTTTCTTT.

The J gene is TRBJ1-2, the V gene TRBV11-2, with D perhaps matching TRBD1 (6 bases). The CDR3 length is 17 residues. Per the germline V gene, CDR1 is SGHAT and CDR2 is FQNNGV. Trimming pared 3 bases from V and 2 bases from J, leaving 19 bases between. The CDR3 nucleotides are TGTGCCAGCAGCTTCGGACCGCAGGGCGGACAGAACTATGGCTACACCTTC. Encoded protein: CASSFGPQGGQNYGYTF.

The chain couples TRBV7-9 to TRBJ1-2; no clear D gene. V lost 1 base and J lost 8, with 14 bases in between. The CDR3 spans 14 residues. Germline lookup yields CDR1 SEHNR and CDR2 FQNEAQ (reference sequence). The CDR3 bases are TGTGCCAGCAGCTTAGGGGTGGACTCCTGGGGCTACACCTTC. Protein sequence: CASSLGVDSWGYTF.

J is TRBJ1-5 and V is TRBV19, with 7 bases lining up with TRBD1. Germline CDR1 LNHDA, CDR2 SQIVND (reference sequence). J lost 2 bases, V lost 5 bases, and 15 bases had no gene match. The CDR3 is 18 amino acids. The CDR3 DNA reads as TGTGCCAGTAGTCAACACACAGACAGGGAGGAGGGCAATCAGCCCCAGCATTTT. Residues: CASSQHTDREEGNQPQHF.

In nucleotides, the CDR3 is TGTGCCAGTAGGTTGAGCGGGGGCCGCACAGATACGCAGTATTTT. It encodes CASRLSGGRTDTQYF. The rearrangement uses TRBV19 and TRBJ2-3; TRBD2 aligns across 8 bases. V lost 6 bases, J lost 1 base, and 6 bases stayed unmatched. CDR3 length equals 15 residues. The germline CDR1 and CDR2 sequences are LNHDA and SQIVND (reference sequence).

The genes are TRBV10-3 and TRBJ2-1; 10 bases are a match to TRBD1. J was trimmed by 6 bases and V by 7 bases; bases with no gene match: 9. This CDR3 is built from 15 residues. Germline V gives CDR1 ENHRY, CDR2 SYGVKD. This CDR3 is CAIKPSGTGVNEQFF. Here the CDR3 DNA reads TGTGCCATCAAGCCTTCCGGGACAGGGGTCAATGAGCAGTTCTTC.

The chain has TRBV28 and TRBJ2-7; 10 bases line up with TRBD2. Germline V gene sequence: CDR1 MDHEN, CDR2 SYDVKM. V was pared by 7 bases and J by 4 bases, with 7 bases of the junction left unmatched. The CDR3 runs 14 residues. The CDR3 bases are TGTGCCAGCACTGCTAGCGGGAGTTCATACGAGCAGTACTTC. It translates to CASTASGSSYEQYF. Full variable domain (missing parts from reference TRBV28 and TRBJ2-7): DVKVTQSSRYLVKRTGEKVFLECVQDMDHENMFWYRQDPGLGLRLIYFSYDVKMKEKGDIPEGYSVSREKKERFSLILESASTNQTSMYLCASTASGSSYEQYFGPGTRLTVT.

The chain couples TRBV7-8 to TRBJ1-5; D unclear. The CDR3 has 13 residues. The V end lost 5 bases, the J end lost 6 bases, and 11 bases lay between the germline ends. CDR1 is SGHVS, CDR2 FQNEAQ, per germline. The CDR3 DNA is TGTGCCAGCAGCAGTGATAGAGGTCAGCCCCAGCATTTT. It is translated as CASSSDRGQPQHF.

The rearrangement uses TRBV5-5 and TRBJ2-1, with 12 bases that match TRBD2. V lost 4 bases to trimming and J lost 6 bases; unmatched junction nucleotides: 14. The length of the CDR3 is 18 residues. Germline-derived CDR1 and CDR2 are SGHKS and YYEKEE (reference sequence). In DNA form, the CDR3 reads TGTGCCAGCAGCCTGAGGGCTAGCGGGGGGGCGGTCTTCAATGAGCAGTTCTTC. This translates into CASSLRASGGAVFNEQFF.

This chain uses TRBV4-1 with TRBJ2-1; a weak D match, TRBD2 (7 bases). The CDR3 length is 16 residues. V lost 0 bases, J lost 7 bases, and 16 bases lay in between. The V gene's germline CDR1 is MGHRA and CDR2 YSYEKL. CDR3 DNA sequence: TGCGCCAGCAGCCAAGATAGGAGGGGGGGCACAAATGAGCAGTTCTTC. This encodes CASSQDRRGGTNEQFF.

V usage is TRBV21-1 and J usage is TRBJ2-1; the table names TRBD1, a call not compared with the DNA. TRBV21-1 is an annotated pseudogene. This CDR3 has 12 amino acids. CDR3 loop: CASSFHYNEQFF. The CDR3 DNA is TGTGCCAGCAGCTTTCACTACAATGAGCAGTTCTTC.

This chain connects TRBV15 to TRBJ2-3; D possibly corresponds to TRBD1 (5 bases). The ends were cut back, 8 bases at V and 0 bases at J, with 12 bases in the middle. The CDR3 loop spans 14 amino acids. Germline values: CDR1 LNHNV, CDR2 YYDKDF (reference sequence). For the CDR3, the DNA is TGTGCCACCCGACAGTATTCTAGCACAGATACGCAGTATTTT. It specifies CATRQYSSTDTQYF. Combining the CDR3 with reference TRBV15 and TRBJ2-3 gives the whole variable domain DAMVIQNPRYQVTQFGKPVTLSCSQTLNHNVMYWYQQKSSQAPKLLFHYYDKDFNNEADTPDNFQSRRPNTSFCFLDIRSPGLGDTAMYLCATRQYSSTDTQYFGPGTRLTVL.

CDR3 amino acids: CASSPPGGGNTIYF. DNA for the CDR3: TGCGCCAGCAGCCCCCCGGGTGGAGGAAACACCATATATTTT. The V call is TRBV4-1, the J call TRBJ1-3; D is unclear. Germline V gene data show CDR1 as MGHRA and CDR2 as YSYEKL. V lost 4 bases to trimming and J lost 4 bases, with 11 bases between them. This CDR3 contains 14 residues.

This chain joins TRBV7-9 and TRBJ2-2; the match to TRBD1 covers 9 bases. The germline gives CDR1 SEHNR, CDR2 FQNEAQ (reference sequence). V shed 4 bases and J 1 base; nucleotides not matched to a gene: 1. This CDR3 has 15 residues. The CDR3 sequence is CASSSGQGNTGELFF. CDR3 nucleotide sequence: TGTGCCAGCAGCTCGGGACAGGGGAACACCGGGGAGCTGTTTTTT.

J is TRBJ2-7 and V is TRBV10-1; 9 bases match TRBD1. The CDR3 is made up of 16 amino acids. V was clipped by 0 bases and J by 4 bases; unmatched bases: 7. Germline V gives CDR1 WNHNN, CDR2 SYGVQD (reference sequence). CDR3 DNA sequence: TGCGCCAGCAGTGAGTCCGGGACAGGGAACGTATACGAGCAGTACTTC. Translation: CASSESGTGNVYEQYF.

This CDR3 is CAWSRGANSNQPQHF. DNA for the CDR3: TGTGCCTGGAGCCGGGGGGCGAATAGCAATCAGCCCCAGCATTTT. This chain links TRBV30 with TRBJ1-5; D possibly corresponds to TRBD1 (6 bases). The CDR3 extends over 15 amino acids. V lost 3 bases and J lost 0, with 12 bases in between. Germline CDR1 is GTSNPN and CDR2 is SVGIG (reference sequence).